A single sample is the source of the 9 T cell receptor beta chains below, sequenced in a study of early T cells in non-severe SARS-CoV-2 infection. TCRdb reprocessed the 5' RACE reads with MiXCR, giving one entry per CDR3 protein. The table records over 60,000 distinct CDR3 sequences, roughly a tenth of them present only once. The material was whole blood, obtained at baseline. Receptors originate from an adult who was a healthcare worker with PCR-confirmed SARS-CoV-2 infection or an uninfected control (not recorded which).

The chain has TRBV2 and TRBJ2-5; 11 nucleotides agree with TRBD1. J lost 3 bases, V lost 6 bases, and 9 bases had no gene match. This CDR3 is 16 amino acids long. Germline lookup yields CDR1 SNHLY and CDR2 FYNNEI. The CDR3 sequence is CASSALRTGGEETQYF. The CDR3 DNA reads TGTGCCAGCAGCGCCTTAAGGACAGGGGGCGAAGAGACCCAGTACTTC.

This clonotype was recorded many times. The rearrangement uses TRBV7-2 and TRBJ2-2, with D possibly being TRBD1 (6 bases). The CDR3 is made up of 14 amino acids. Trimming removed 4 bases from V and 3 bases from J, with 9 bases in between. In germline, CDR1 is SGHTA, CDR2 FQGNSA. The CDR3 protein is CASSSGTYTGELFF. The CDR3, as DNA: TGTGCCAGCAGCTCCGGGACATACACCGGGGAGCTGTTTTTT. The variable domain in full, completed from reference TRBV7-2 and TRBJ2-2, reads GAGVSQSPSNKVTEKGKDVELRCDPISGHTALYWYRQSLGQGLEFLIYFQGNSAPDKSGLPSDRFSAERTGGSVSTLTIQRTQQEDSAVYLCASSSGTYTGELFFGEGSRLTVL.

This clonotype has just a few counts. The CDR3 protein is CASSLTGDANTEAFF. The CDR3 bases are TGTGCCAGCAGCTTGACAGGGGATGCGAACACTGAAGCTTTCTTT. This chain connects TRBV5-4 to TRBJ1-1; 7 nucleotides line up with TRBD1. CDR3 length: 15 amino acids. V dropped 1 base and J dropped 1; count of bases not matched to a gene: 4. Germline lookup yields CDR1 SGHNT and CDR2 YYREEE (reference sequence). Drawing the rest from reference TRBV5-4 and TRBJ1-1, the complete variable domain is ETGVTQSPTHLIKTRGQQVTLRCSSQSGHNTVSWYQQALGQGPQFIFQYYREEENGRGNFPPRFSGLQFPNYSSELNVNALELDDSALYLCASSLTGDANTEAFFGQGTRLTVV.

This clonotype was counted many times. This chain links TRBV12-3 or TRBV12-4 with TRBJ1-2; weak D call: TRBD1 (5 bases). The V gene lost 3 bases and the J gene lost 4 bases, with 15 bases spanning the gap. CDR3 length: 15 residues. The CDR3 region is CASSFVREARYGYTF. DNA of the CDR3: TGTGCCAGCAGTTTCGTCAGGGAGGCCCGCTATGGCTACACCTTC.

There are a few counts of this clonotype. The rearrangement joins TRBV6-5 to TRBJ2-6; tentatively, D is TRBD2 (5 bases). Germline V gene sequence: CDR1 MNHEY, CDR2 SVGAGI. This CDR3 is 15 amino acids long. Deletions cut 2 bases from V and 2 bases from J, with 7 bases between. The DNA for the CDR3 is TGTGCCAGCAGTTACCGGGGTCCTGGGGCCAACGTCCTGACTTTC. It codes for CASSYRGPGANVLTF.

This clonotype was seen more than once but under ten times. The chain's CDR3 is CASSYSTPSTEAFF. The DNA for the CDR3 is TGTGCCAGCAGTTACTCGACCCCCAGCACTGAAGCTTTCTTT. This rearrangement joins TRBV6-5 to TRBJ1-1; D is uncertain. This CDR3 has 14 amino acids. V was cut by 0 bases and J by 4 bases, with 9 bases left in between. CDR1 is MNHEY and CDR2 is SVGAGI in the germline V gene.

The chain couples TRBV5-1 to TRBJ2-7; 7 nucleotides line up with TRBD1. After removal of 3 bases from V and 2 bases from J, the junction contained 5 bases not matched to a gene. The germline gives CDR1 SGHRS, CDR2 YFSETQ. The CDR3 covers 14 residues. CDR3 in amino acids: CASSSDRVPYEQYF. CDR3 sequence (DNA): TGCGCCAGCAGCTCTGACAGGGTCCCCTACGAGCAGTACTTC.

The rearrangement joins TRBV7-2 to TRBJ2-4, with a tentative D call TRBD2 (6 bases). CDR1 and CDR2 (germline): SGHTA, FQGNSA. This CDR3 comprises 13 residues. V was clipped by 4 bases and J by 8 bases, with 12 bases between them. CDR3 residues: CASSYAGWDIQYF. The CDR3 coding sequence is TGTGCCAGCAGCTACGCGGGGTGGGACATTCAGTACTTC.

This clonotype was seen repeatedly, ten times or more. The rearrangement links TRBV18 to TRBJ2-3; D call uncertain. Trimming shortened V by 3 bases and J by 2 bases, and 9 bases separated the two germline ends. CDR3 length equals 14 residues. Germline loops: CDR1 KGHSH, CDR2 LQKENI. CDR3 loop: CASSPFLYTDTQYF. The CDR3 coding sequence is TGTGCCAGCTCACCTTTCCTCTACACAGATACGCAGTATTTT. Full variable domain (remainder filled in from reference TRBV18 and TRBJ2-3): NAGVMQNPRHLVRRRGQEARLRCSPMKGHSHVYWYRQLPEEGLKFMVYLQKENIIDESGMPKERFSAEFPKEGPSILRIQQVVRGDSAAYFCASSPFLYTDTQYFGPGTRLTVL.